This T cell receptor (beta chain) was documented in a study of technical replicates of blood from several donors. This CDR3 comprises 14 residues. Germline-derived CDR1 and CDR2 are MNHEY and SVGAGI. V lost 6 bases to trimming and J lost 7 bases, with 16 bases between them. Measured with immunoSEQ multiplex PCR; TCRdb has only the in-frame clones, and not every one. The top ten clones hold 0.2% to 0.25% of a sample with about 100,000 clones, 95% of them seen once. The V gene is TRBV6-5, the J gene TRBJ1-5; no clear D gene. The source is a human donor in good health. Sequencing was carried out using T cells isolated from PBMCs. This chain's CDR3 is CASRALAGRQPQHF. Written as DNA, the CDR3 is TGTGCCAGCAGAGCCCTAGCAGGTCGGCAGCCCCAGCATTTT.